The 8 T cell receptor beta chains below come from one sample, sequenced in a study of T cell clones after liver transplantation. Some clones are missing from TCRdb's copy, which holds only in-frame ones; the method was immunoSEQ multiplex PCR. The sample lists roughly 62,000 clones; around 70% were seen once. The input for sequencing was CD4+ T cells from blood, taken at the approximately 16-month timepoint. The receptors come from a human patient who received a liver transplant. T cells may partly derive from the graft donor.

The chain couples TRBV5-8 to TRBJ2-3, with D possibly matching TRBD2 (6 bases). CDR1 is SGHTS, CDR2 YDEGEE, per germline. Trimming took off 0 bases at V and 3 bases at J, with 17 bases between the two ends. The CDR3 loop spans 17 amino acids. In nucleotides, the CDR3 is TGTGCCAGCAGCTTGGGCCAGGCTAGCGTGGGGACAGATACGCAGTATTTT. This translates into CASSLGQASVGTDTQYF. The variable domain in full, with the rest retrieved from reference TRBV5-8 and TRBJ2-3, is EAGVTQSPTHLIKTRGQQATLRCSPISGHTSVYWYQQALGLGLQFLLWYDEGEERNRGNFPPRFSGRQFPNYSSELNVNALELEDSALYLCASSLGQASVGTDTQYFGPGTRLTVL.

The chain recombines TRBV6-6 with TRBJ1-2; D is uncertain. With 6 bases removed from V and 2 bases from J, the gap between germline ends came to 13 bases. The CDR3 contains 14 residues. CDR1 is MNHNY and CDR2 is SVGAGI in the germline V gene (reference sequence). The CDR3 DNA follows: TGTGCCAGCAGCCCCCGAGGAGGGAACTATGGCTACACCTTC. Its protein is CASSPRGGNYGYTF.

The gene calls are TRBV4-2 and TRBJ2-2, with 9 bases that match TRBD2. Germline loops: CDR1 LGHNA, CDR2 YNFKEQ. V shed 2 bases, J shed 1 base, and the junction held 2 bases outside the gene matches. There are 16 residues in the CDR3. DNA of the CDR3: TGTGCCAGCAGCCAAATTAGCGGGGGGAACACCGGGGAGCTGTTTTTT. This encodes CASSQISGGNTGELFF.

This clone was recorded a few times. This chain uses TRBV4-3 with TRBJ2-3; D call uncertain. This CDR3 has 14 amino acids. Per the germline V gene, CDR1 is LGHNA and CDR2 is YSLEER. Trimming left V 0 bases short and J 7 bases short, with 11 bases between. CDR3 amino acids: CASSQDRAGYTQYF. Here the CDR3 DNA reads TGCGCCAGCAGCCAAGATCGGGCAGGCTATACGCAGTATTTT.

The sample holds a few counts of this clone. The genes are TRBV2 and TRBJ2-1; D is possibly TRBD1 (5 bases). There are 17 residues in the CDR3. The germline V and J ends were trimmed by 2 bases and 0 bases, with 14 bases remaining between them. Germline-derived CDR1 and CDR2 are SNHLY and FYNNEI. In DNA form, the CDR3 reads TGTGCCAGCAGTGAATGGGGCCGGACGAGCTCCTACAATGAGCAGTTCTTC. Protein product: CASSEWGRTSSYNEQFF.

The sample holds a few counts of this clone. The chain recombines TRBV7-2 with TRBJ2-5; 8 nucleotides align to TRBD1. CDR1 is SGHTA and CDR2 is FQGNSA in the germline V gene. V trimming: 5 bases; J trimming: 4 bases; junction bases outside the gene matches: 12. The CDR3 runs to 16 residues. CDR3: CASSQNPRGQGETQYF. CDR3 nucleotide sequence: TGTGCCAGCAGCCAGAACCCCCGCGGACAGGGAGAGACCCAGTACTTC.

Here the CDR3 reads CASSIGDRQFYGYTF. For the CDR3, the DNA is TGTGCCAGTAGTATCGGGGACAGACAGTTCTATGGCTACACCTTC. The gene calls are TRBV19 and TRBJ1-2; 7 bases fit TRBD1. The CDR3 extends over 15 amino acids. Germline V gives CDR1 LNHDA, CDR2 SQIVND (reference sequence). The ends lost 3 bases at V and 4 bases at J; junction bases unmatched: 8.

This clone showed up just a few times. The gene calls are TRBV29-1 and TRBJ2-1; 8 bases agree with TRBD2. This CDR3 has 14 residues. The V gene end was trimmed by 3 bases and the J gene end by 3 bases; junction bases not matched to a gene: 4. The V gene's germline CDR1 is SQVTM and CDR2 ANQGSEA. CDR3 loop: CSVDVSGVYNEQFF. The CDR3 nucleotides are TGCAGCGTTGATGTTAGCGGGGTCTACAATGAGCAGTTCTTC.